The clone carrying this T cell receptor beta chain has a handful of counts. Its target is not known. The entry originates in a study of T-cell memory formation after mild COVID-19. The study, taken as a whole, reports: Clones from the second wave (peaking day 37) had unconfirmed SARS-CoV-2 specificity. The finding that pre-infection memory included some responding clones suggested that cross-reactive memory joined.

The V segment lost 5 bases and the J segment 1 base; nucleotides outside the gene matches: 4. The CDR3 has 14 amino acids. The germline V gene has CDR1 SEHNR and CDR2 FQNEAQ (reference sequence). TCRdb itself ran the 5' RACE reads through MiXCR, one entry per CDR3 protein. The repertoire has about 430,000 distinct CDR3 sequences, about 20% of them found once; the top ten carry about 22%. The clonotype originates from a man between 18 and 35 years old who had mild COVID-19 (a few samples of this study predate the infection). Cell type and time point are not known. Sequencing was carried out using PBMCs or a T cell subset sorted from them (not recorded which). The chain has TRBV7-9 and TRBJ2-5; 7 nucleotides line up with TRBD1. In DNA form, the CDR3 reads TGTGCCAGCAGCGCCCGGGACAGCCAAGAGACCCAGTACTTC. This gives the protein CASSARDSQETQYF.